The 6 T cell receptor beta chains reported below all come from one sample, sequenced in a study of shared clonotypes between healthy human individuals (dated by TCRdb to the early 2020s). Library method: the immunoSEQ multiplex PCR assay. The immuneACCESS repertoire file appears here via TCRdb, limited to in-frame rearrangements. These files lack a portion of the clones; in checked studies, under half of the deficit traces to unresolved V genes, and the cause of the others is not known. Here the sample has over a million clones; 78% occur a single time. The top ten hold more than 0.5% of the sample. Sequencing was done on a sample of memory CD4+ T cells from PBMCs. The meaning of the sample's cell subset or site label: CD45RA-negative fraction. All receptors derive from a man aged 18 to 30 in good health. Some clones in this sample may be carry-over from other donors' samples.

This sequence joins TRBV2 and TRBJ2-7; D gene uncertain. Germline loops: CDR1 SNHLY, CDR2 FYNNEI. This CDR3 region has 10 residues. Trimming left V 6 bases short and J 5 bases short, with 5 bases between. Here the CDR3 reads CASRANEQYF. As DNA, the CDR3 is TGTGCCAGCAGGGCAAACGAGCAGTACTTC.

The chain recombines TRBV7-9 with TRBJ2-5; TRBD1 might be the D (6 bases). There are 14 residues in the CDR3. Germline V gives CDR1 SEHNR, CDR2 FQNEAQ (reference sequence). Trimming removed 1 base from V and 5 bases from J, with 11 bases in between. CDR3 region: CASSLVPGVETQYF. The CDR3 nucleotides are TGTGCCAGCAGCTTAGTTCCAGGGGTGGAGACCCAGTACTTC.

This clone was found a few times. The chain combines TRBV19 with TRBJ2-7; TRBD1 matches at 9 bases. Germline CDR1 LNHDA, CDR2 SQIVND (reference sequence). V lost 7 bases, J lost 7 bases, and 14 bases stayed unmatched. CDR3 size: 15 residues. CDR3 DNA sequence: TGTGCCAGTATGACCGGGACAGGGTTGTCTCGGGAGCAGTACTTC. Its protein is CASMTGTGLSREQYF.

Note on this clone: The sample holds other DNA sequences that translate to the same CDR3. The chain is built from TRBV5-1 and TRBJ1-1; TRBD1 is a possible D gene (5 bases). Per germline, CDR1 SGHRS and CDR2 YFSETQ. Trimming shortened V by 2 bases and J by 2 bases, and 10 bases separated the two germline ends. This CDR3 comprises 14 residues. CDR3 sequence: CASSLGRTNTEAFF. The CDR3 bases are TGCGCCAGCAGCTTAGGACGGACAAACACTGAAGCTTTCTTT. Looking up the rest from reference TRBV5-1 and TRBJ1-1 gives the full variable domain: KAGVTQTPRYLIKTRGQQVTLSCSPISGHRSVSWYQQTPGQGLQFLFEYFSETQRNKGNFPGRFSGRQFSNSRSEMNVSTLELGDSALYLCASSLGRTNTEAFFGQGTRLTVV.

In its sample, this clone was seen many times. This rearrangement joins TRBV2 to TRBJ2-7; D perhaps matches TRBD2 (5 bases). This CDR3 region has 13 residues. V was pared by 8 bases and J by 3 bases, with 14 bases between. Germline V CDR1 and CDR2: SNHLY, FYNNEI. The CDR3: CASLRESGYEQYF. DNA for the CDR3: TGTGCCAGCCTTAGGGAGTCGGGCTACGAGCAGTACTTC.

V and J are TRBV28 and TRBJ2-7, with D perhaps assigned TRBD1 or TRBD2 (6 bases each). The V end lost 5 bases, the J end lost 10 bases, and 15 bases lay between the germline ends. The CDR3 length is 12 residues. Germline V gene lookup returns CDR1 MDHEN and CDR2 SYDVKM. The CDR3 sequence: CASSPKGDSQYF. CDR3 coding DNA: TGTGCCAGCAGTCCAAAGGGGGACTCTCAGTACTTC.